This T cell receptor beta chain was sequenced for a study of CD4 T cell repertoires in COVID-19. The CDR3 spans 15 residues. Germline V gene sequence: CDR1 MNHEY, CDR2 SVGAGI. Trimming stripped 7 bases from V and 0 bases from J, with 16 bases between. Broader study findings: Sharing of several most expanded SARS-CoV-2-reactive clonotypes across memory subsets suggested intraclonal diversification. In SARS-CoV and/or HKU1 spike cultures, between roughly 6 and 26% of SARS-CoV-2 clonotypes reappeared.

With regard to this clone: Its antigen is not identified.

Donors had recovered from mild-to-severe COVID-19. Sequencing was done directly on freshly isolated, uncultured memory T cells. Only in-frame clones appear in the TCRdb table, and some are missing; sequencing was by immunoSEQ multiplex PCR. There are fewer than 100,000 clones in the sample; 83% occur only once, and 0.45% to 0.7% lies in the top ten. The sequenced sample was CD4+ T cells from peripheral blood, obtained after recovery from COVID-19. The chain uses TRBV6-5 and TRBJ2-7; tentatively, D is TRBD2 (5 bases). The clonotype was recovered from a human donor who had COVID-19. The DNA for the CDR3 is TGTGCCAGCACCCTGAGCGGCGAAAGCTCCTACGAGCAGTACTTC. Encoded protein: CASTLSGESSYEQYF.